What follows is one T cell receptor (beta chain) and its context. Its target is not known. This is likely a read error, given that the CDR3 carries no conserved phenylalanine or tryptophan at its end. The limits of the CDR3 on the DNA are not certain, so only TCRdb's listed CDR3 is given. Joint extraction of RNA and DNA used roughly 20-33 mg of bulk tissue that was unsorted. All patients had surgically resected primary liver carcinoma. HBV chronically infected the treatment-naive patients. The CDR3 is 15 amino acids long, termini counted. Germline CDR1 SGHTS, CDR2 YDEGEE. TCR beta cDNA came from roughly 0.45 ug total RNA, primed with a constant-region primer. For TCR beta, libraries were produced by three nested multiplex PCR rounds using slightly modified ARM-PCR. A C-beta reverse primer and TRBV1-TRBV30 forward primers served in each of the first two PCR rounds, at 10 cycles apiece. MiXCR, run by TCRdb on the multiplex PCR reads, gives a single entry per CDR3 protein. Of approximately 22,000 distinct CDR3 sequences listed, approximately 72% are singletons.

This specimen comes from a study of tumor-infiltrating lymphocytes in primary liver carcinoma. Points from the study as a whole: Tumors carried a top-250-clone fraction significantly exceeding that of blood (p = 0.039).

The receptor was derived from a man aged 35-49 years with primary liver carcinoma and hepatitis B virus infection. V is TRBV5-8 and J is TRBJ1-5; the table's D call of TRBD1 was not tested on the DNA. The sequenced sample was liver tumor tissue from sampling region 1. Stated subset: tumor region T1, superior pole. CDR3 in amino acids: CVSSSLRGGNQPQNL.